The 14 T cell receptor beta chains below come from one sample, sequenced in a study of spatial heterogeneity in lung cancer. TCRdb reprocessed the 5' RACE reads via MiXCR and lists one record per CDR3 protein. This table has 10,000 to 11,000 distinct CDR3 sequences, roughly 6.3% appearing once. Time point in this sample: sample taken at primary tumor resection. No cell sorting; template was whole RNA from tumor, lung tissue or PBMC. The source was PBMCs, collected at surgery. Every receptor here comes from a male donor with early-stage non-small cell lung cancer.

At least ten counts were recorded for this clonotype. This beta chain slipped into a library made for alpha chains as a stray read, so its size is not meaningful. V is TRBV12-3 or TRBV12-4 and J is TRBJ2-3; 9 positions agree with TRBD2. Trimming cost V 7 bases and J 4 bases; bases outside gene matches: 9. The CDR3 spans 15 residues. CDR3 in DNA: TGTGCCAGCAAAACCCGCGGGGGGGCCCCAGATACGCAGTATTTT. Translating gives CASKTRGGAPDTQYF.

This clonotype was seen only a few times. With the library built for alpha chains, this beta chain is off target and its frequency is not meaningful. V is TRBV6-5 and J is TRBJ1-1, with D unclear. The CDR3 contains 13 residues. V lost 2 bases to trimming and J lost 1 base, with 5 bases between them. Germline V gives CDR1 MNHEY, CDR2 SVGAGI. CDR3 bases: TGTGCCAGCAGTTACAACAGGAACACTGAAGCTTTCTTT. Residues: CASSYNRNTEAFF.

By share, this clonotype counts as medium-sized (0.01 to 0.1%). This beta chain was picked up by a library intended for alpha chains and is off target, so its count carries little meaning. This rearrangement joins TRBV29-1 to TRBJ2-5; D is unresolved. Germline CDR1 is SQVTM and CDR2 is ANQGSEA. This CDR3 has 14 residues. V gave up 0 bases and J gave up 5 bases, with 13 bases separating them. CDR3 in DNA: TGCAGCGTTGAAGATCGGTGGGGAAGGGAGACCCAGTACTTC. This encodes CSVEDRWGRETQYF.

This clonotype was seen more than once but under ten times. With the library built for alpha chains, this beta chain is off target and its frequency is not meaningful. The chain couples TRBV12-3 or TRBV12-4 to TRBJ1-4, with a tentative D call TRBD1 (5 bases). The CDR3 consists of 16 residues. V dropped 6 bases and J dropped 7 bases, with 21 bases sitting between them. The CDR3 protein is CASSPMMGPYTEKLFF. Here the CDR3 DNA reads TGTGCCAGCAGCCCAATGATGGGACCCTACACTGAAAAACTGTTTTTT.

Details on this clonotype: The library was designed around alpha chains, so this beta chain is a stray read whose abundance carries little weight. The CDR3 nucleotides read TGTGCCAGTAGTATAGATGTGGGGCGATCTTATGACATTCAGTACTTC. It encodes CASSIDVGRSYDIQYF. The chain carries TRBV19 and TRBJ2-4; D is perhaps TRBD1 (5 bases). CDR1 LNHDA and CDR2 SQIVND come from the germline V gene (reference sequence). The V end lost 0 bases, the J end lost 8 bases, and 17 bases lay between the germline ends. The CDR3 loop spans 16 amino acids.

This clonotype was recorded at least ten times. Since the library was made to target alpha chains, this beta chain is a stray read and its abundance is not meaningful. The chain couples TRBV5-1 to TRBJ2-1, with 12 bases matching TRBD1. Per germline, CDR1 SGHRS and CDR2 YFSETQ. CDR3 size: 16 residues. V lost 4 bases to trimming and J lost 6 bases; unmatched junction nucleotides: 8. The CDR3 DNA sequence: TGCGCCAGCAGCCCAGGTTGGGACAGGGGGCTCAATGAGCAGTTCTTC. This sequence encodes CASSPGWDRGLNEQFF.

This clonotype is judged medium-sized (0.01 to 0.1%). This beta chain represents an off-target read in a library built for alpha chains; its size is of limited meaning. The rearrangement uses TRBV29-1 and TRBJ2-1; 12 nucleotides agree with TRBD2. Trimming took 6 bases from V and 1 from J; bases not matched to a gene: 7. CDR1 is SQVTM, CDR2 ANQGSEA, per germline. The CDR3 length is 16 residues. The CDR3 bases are TGCAGCGTGAAGACTAGCGGGAGAGTATCCTACAATGAGCAGTTCTTC. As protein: CSVKTSGRVSYNEQFF.

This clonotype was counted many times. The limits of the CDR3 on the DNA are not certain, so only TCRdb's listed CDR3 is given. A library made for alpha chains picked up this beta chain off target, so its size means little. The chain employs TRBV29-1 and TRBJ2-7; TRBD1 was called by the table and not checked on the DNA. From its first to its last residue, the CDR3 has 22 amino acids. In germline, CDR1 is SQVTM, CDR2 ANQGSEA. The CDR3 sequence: CSVEDIYLCSVEDLGQSYEQYF.

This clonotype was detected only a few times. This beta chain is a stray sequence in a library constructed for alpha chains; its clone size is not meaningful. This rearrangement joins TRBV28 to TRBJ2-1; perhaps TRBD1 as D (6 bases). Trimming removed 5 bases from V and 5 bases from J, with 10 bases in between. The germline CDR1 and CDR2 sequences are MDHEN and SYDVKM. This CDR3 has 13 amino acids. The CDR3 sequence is CASSRGQNNEQFF. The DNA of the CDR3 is TGTGCCAGCAGTCGAGGACAGAACAATGAGCAGTTCTTC.

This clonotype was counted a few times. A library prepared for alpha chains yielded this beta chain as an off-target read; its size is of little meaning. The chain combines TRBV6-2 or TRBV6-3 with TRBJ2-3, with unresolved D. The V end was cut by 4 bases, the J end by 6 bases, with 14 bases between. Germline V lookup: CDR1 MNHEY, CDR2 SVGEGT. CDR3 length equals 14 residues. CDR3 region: CASSSNPVWDTQYF. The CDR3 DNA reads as TGTGCCAGCAGTTCGAACCCGGTGTGGGATACGCAGTATTTT.

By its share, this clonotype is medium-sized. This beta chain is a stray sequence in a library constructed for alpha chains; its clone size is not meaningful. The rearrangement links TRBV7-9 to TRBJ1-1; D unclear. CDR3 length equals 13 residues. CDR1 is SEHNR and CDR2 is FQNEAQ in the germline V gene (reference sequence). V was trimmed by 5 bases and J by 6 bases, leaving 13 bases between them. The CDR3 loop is CASSPVTNPEAFF. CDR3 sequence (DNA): TGTGCCAGCAGCCCCGTCACAAACCCTGAAGCTTTCTTT.

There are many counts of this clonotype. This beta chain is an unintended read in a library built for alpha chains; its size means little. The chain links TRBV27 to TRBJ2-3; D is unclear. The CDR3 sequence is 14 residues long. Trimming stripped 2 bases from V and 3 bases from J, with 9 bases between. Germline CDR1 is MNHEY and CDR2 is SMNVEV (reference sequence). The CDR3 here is CASSLSDVTDTQYF. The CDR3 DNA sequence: TGTGCCAGCAGTTTAAGCGACGTAACAGATACGCAGTATTTT.

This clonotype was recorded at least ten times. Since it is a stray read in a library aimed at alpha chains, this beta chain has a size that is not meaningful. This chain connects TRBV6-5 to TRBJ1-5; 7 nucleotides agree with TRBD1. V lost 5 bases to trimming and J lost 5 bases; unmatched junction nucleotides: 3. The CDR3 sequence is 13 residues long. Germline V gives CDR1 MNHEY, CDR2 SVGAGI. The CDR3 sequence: CASSRQGDQPQHF. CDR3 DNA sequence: TGTGCCAGCAGTAGACAGGGTGATCAGCCCCAGCATTTT.

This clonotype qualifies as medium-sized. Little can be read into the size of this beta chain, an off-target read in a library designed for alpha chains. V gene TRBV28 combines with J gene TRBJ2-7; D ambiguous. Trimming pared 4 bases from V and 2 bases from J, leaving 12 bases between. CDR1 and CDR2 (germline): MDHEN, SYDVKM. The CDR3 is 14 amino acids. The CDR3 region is CASSSSEIAYEQYF. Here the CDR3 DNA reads TGTGCCAGCAGTTCCTCTGAGATAGCCTACGAGCAGTACTTC.